These 28 T cell receptor beta chains were all obtained from the same sample, sequenced in a study of beta chain features in type 1 diabetes. As every portion of the isolated RNA was reverse transcribed, the sequencing read expressed TCRB transcripts. Libraries were prepared by immunoSEQ multiplex PCR; TCRdb keeps only in-frame clonotypes and omits some of them. The sample yields some 270,000 clones, under 8.5% seen once. The sample was central memory CD4+ T cells from blood. The origin of the receptors is a woman aged 18-35 years in good health.

This clone was seen a handful of times. The DNA of the CDR3 is TGTGCCATCGCCGAACAAGAGACCCAGTACTTC. It encodes CAIAEQETQYF. V gene TRBV10-3 combines with J gene TRBJ2-5, with D uncertain. The CDR3 runs 11 residues. Per the germline V gene, CDR1 is ENHRY and CDR2 is SYGVKD. Deletions cut 8 bases from V and 2 bases from J, with 6 bases between.

The chain has TRBV2 and TRBJ2-7, with TRBD2 as a possible D gene (5 bases). Germline V gives CDR1 SNHLY, CDR2 FYNNEI. CDR3 length: 12 residues. The V gene lost 7 bases and the J gene lost 3 bases, with 10 bases spanning the gap. The CDR3 protein is CASKERNYEQYF. The CDR3 coding sequence is TGTGCCAGCAAAGAGCGGAACTACGAGCAGTACTTC.

Details on this clone: Different DNA sequences within this sample yield the same CDR3. This rearrangement joins TRBV7-2 to TRBJ1-3; D is ambiguous. Trimming shortened V by 5 bases and J by 4 bases, and 9 bases separated the two germline ends. The CDR3 loop spans 13 amino acids. The germline gives CDR1 SGHTA, CDR2 FQGNSA. CDR3 nucleotides: TGTGCCAGCAGCCAACGGGCCGGAAACACCATATATTTT. It encodes CASSQRAGNTIYF. Complete variable domain (other parts from reference TRBV7-2 and TRBJ1-3): GAGVSQSPSNKVTEKGKDVELRCDPISGHTALYWYRQSLGQGLEFLIYFQGNSAPDKSGLPSDRFSAERTGGSVSTLTIQRTQQEDSAVYLCASSQRAGNTIYFGEGSWLTVV.

This rearrangement joins TRBV29-1 to TRBJ1-4; D gene uncertain. The germline CDR1 and CDR2 sequences are SQVTM and ANQGSEA. The CDR3 sequence is 13 residues long. With 3 bases removed from V and 8 bases from J, the gap between germline ends came to 13 bases. The CDR3 DNA follows: TGCAGCGTTGAGGTTGGGGTGGGAGAAAAACTGTTTTTT. Its translation: CSVEVGVGEKLFF.

Of note for this clone: Since a much larger clone is just one base distant, this may be a read error. Here the CDR3 reads CASGLAEGYNEQFF. CDR3 bases: TGTGCCAGCGGCTTAGCGGAGGGCTACAATGAGCAGTTCTTC. This chain connects TRBV9 to TRBJ2-1; D perhaps matches TRBD2 (6 bases). Deletions cut 7 bases from V and 3 bases from J, with 14 bases between. The CDR3 consists of 14 residues. The germline gives CDR1 SGDLS, CDR2 YYNGEE.

The gene calls are TRBV29-1 and TRBJ1-5; the D is unclear. V gave up 5 bases and J gave up 0 bases, with 11 bases separating them. Germline V gives CDR1 SQVTM, CDR2 ANQGSEA. There are 14 residues in the CDR3. CDR3 in amino acids: CSVKDGYSNQPQHF. CDR3 coding DNA: TGCAGCGTTAAGGACGGTTATAGCAATCAGCCCCAGCATTTT.

V usage is TRBV5-4 and J usage is TRBJ1-2; perhaps TRBD1 as D (5 bases). Trimming removed 3 bases from V and 4 bases from J, with 10 bases in between. Germline V CDR1 and CDR2: SGHNT, YYREEE (reference sequence). This CDR3 has 13 residues. The CDR3 DNA reads as TGTGCCAGCAGCTCTGCGGGGGTCTATGGCTACACCTTC. Residues: CASSSAGVYGYTF.

The CDR3 here is CASSSSLNYGYTF. DNA of the CDR3: TGTGCCAGCAGCTCTTCCTTAAACTATGGCTACACCTTC. This chain links TRBV2 with TRBJ1-2; no definite D call. CDR3 length equals 13 residues. Germline values: CDR1 SNHLY, CDR2 FYNNEI. The V gene lost 6 bases and the J gene lost 2 bases, with 10 bases spanning the gap.

The V gene is TRBV4-2, the J gene TRBJ1-2; unclear D gene. CDR1 is LGHNA, CDR2 YNFKEQ, per germline. CDR3 length: 14 amino acids. Deletions cut 0 bases from V and 8 bases from J, with 13 bases between. Here the CDR3 DNA reads TGTGCCAGCAGCCAAGATCCCGGGATTTCGGGCTACACCTTC. Encoded protein: CASSQDPGISGYTF.

The chain employs TRBV6-5 and TRBJ2-7, with D perhaps matching TRBD1 (6 bases). Germline values: CDR1 MNHEY, CDR2 SVGAGI. The germline V and J ends were trimmed by 10 bases and 2 bases, with 18 bases remaining between them. The CDR3 spans 14 residues. CDR3 nucleotide sequence: TGTGCCACTCTTGGCCGGGACAACCCCTACGAGCAGTACTTC. The encoded protein is CATLGRDNPYEQYF.

This chain joins TRBV5-1 and TRBJ2-7, with 13 positions matching TRBD2. This CDR3 is built from 18 residues. Germline V gene sequence: CDR1 SGHRS, CDR2 YFSETQ. Germline trimming cut 3 bases from V and 2 bases from J; bases unmatched to any gene: 11. The DNA for the CDR3 is TGCGCCAGCAGCTGGACTAGCGGGAGTCCCTTACCGGCCTACGAGCAGTACTTC. The encoded protein is CASSWTSGSPLPAYEQYF.

The chain has TRBV29-1 and TRBJ2-7; 7 nucleotides agree with TRBD1. Trimming removed 6 bases from V and 4 bases from J; junction bases left unmatched: 6. There are 12 residues in the CDR3. Germline values: CDR1 SQVTM, CDR2 ANQGSEA. CDR3 sequence: CSVARGQYEQYF. DNA for the CDR3: TGCAGCGTCGCAAGGGGGCAGTACGAGCAGTACTTC.

The chain links TRBV4-1 to TRBJ1-2, with 9 positions matching TRBD1. The ends lost 1 base at V and 6 bases at J; junction bases unmatched: 6. Per germline, CDR1 MGHRA and CDR2 YSYEKL. This CDR3 comprises 15 residues. The CDR3 DNA follows: TGCGCCAGCAGCCAAGTGGGGACAGGGTTTGATGGCTACACCTTC. This sequence encodes CASSQVGTGFDGYTF.

CDR3 in DNA: TGTGCCAGCAGCTTAAACCGAGCTAACTATGGCTACACCTTC. Its protein product is CASSLNRANYGYTF. The chain uses TRBV7-2 and TRBJ1-2, with D unresolved. CDR1 and CDR2 from the germline V gene are SGHTA and FQGNSA. The V end lost 2 bases, the J end lost 0 bases, and 7 bases lay between the germline ends. The CDR3 runs 14 residues.

CDR3 nucleotide sequence: TGCAGTGCTAGCAGGGCAGATACGCAGTATTTT. Its translation is CSASRADTQYF. The V and J genes are TRBV20-1 and TRBJ2-3; D might be TRBD1 (5 bases). This CDR3 has 11 residues. Germline CDR1 DFQATT, CDR2 SNEGSKA (reference sequence). Trimming shortened V by 3 bases and J by 4 bases, and 5 bases separated the two germline ends.

This chain connects TRBV4-3 to TRBJ1-2, with D maybe TRBD1 (5 bases). The CDR3 totals 14 residues. Germline V lookup: CDR1 LGHNA, CDR2 YSLEER. V was trimmed by 0 bases and J by 7 bases, leaving 12 bases between them. CDR3: CASSQDSRVGGYTF. The CDR3 coding sequence is TGCGCCAGCAGCCAAGATTCCAGGGTGGGTGGCTACACCTTC.

This clone came up a few times. This chain connects TRBV7-2 to TRBJ2-1; D is unclear. Trimming stripped 4 bases from V and 1 base from J, with 5 bases between. The germline CDR1 and CDR2 sequences are SGHTA and FQGNSA. The CDR3 sequence is 13 residues long. This CDR3 is CASSWQSYNEQFF. The CDR3 DNA sequence: TGTGCCAGCAGCTGGCAGTCCTACAATGAGCAGTTCTTC.

This clone came up a few times. J is TRBJ1-2 and V is TRBV6-6; D is perhaps TRBD1 (6 bases). Trimming pared 5 bases from V and 12 bases from J, leaving 13 bases between. The CDR3 is 11 amino acids. Germline values: CDR1 MNHNY, CDR2 SVGAGI (reference sequence). CDR3 in DNA: TGTGCCAGCAGTCAGACAGGATTCCACACCTTC. It is translated as CASSQTGFHTF.

The V and J genes are TRBV2 and TRBJ2-7; the match to TRBD2 covers 7 bases. Per germline, CDR1 SNHLY and CDR2 FYNNEI. The V segment lost 5 bases and the J segment 3 bases; nucleotides outside the gene matches: 7. The CDR3 contains 14 residues. The CDR3 bases are TGTGCCAGCAGTTTAAAGCGGGGCCGCTACGAGCAGTACTTC. Protein: CASSLKRGRYEQYF.

In this sample, this clone turned up a few times. The rearrangement links TRBV10-3 to TRBJ2-5; no clear D. Trimming shortened V by 10 bases and J by 5 bases, and 11 bases separated the two germline ends. Germline V gives CDR1 ENHRY, CDR2 SYGVKD. CDR3 size: 11 residues. This chain's CDR3 is CASARLETQYF. CDR3 sequence (DNA): TGTGCCAGCGCACGGTTGGAGACCCAGTACTTC.

In this sample, this clone turned up many times. The chain employs TRBV5-1 and TRBJ1-3; D unclear. The CDR3 loop spans 14 amino acids. Trimming pared 1 base from V and 0 bases from J, leaving 5 bases between. Germline CDR1 is SGHRS and CDR2 is YFSETQ. DNA of the CDR3: TGCGCCAGCAGCTTGCCAGACTCTGGAAACACCATATATTTT. This gives the protein CASSLPDSGNTIYF. The whole variable domain, filled in from reference TRBV5-1 and TRBJ1-3, reads KAGVTQTPRYLIKTRGQQVTLSCSPISGHRSVSWYQQTPGQGLQFLFEYFSETQRNKGNFPGRFSGRQFSNSRSEMNVSTLELGDSALYLCASSLPDSGNTIYFGEGSWLTVV.

This clone was seen just once. J is TRBJ2-7 and V is TRBV7-2; no definite D call. The V end lost 1 base, the J end lost 6 bases, and 10 bases lay between the germline ends. This CDR3 contains 13 residues. From germline, CDR1 is SGHTA and CDR2 FQGNSA. The CDR3 DNA is TGTGCCAGCAGCTTAGAGGTGGGCCCCGAGCAGTACTTC. This translates into CASSLEVGPEQYF.

This clone was observed a handful of times. This chain links TRBV7-8 with TRBJ2-6; D uncertain. V shed 4 bases and J shed 1 base, with 5 bases lying between them. The CDR3 loop spans 14 amino acids. Per germline, CDR1 SGHVS and CDR2 FQNEAQ. In nucleotides, the CDR3 is TGTGCCAGCAGCTACCAGTCTGGGGCCAACGTCCTGACTTTC. Its translation: CASSYQSGANVLTF.

In regard to this clone: Distinct nucleotide sequences in the sample also encode this CDR3. The V and J genes are TRBV20-1 and TRBJ2-1; D ambiguous. The CDR3 contains 11 residues. With 6 bases removed from V and 6 bases from J, the gap between germline ends came to 9 bases. Germline CDR1 DFQATT, CDR2 SNEGSKA (reference sequence). The CDR3 here is CSASGPNEQFF. In DNA form, the CDR3 reads TGCAGTGCCTCGGGCCCCAATGAGCAGTTCTTC.

This chain uses TRBV5-6 with TRBJ2-1, with TRBD2 matching 15 bases. The V segment lost 2 bases and the J segment 6 bases; nucleotides outside the gene matches: 3. Germline V gene data show CDR1 as SGHDT and CDR2 as YYEEEE. CDR3 length: 16 residues. The CDR3 DNA sequence: TGTGCCAGCAGCTTCAGGACTAGCGGGAGGGCCAATGAGCAGTTCTTC. Amino acid sequence: CASSFRTSGRANEQFF.

This clone turned up a few times. This rearrangement joins TRBV6-5 to TRBJ2-7; D is possibly TRBD1 or TRBD2 (5 bases each). The germline gives CDR1 MNHEY, CDR2 SVGAGI. The CDR3 consists of 14 residues. Trimming pared 9 bases from V and 3 bases from J, leaving 18 bases between. The CDR3 protein is CASGGPDYLYEQYV. DNA of the CDR3: TGTGCCAGTGGGGGACCAGACTATCTCTACGAGCAGTACGTC.

This clone has a count of ten or more. The CDR3 sequence is CASSLGWEAQHF. CDR3 sequence (DNA): TGTGCCAGCAGCTTAGGTTGGGAGGCCCAGCATTTT. V gene TRBV7-9 combines with J gene TRBJ1-5; D remains ambiguous. V was trimmed by 1 base and J by 11 bases, leaving 9 bases between them. Germline lookup yields CDR1 SEHNR and CDR2 FQNEAQ (reference sequence). The length of the CDR3 is 12 residues.

V gene TRBV29-1 combines with J gene TRBJ2-4; 7 nucleotides align to TRBD2. CDR3 size: 14 residues. Unmatched junction bases numbered 12, after V lost 7 bases and J lost 6 bases. Germline CDR1 is SQVTM and CDR2 is ANQGSEA. The CDR3 region is CSAGTLGRGNIQYF. The CDR3 region has the DNA TGCAGCGCCGGAACGCTAGGGAGGGGAAACATTCAGTACTTC.